The 19 T cell receptor beta chains below all came from one sample that was sequenced in a study of blood T cell repertoires in COVID-19. TCRdb's table, derived via immunoSEQ multiplex PCR, lists solely in-frame clones and lacks some. The table includes more than 300,000 clones, approximately 89% detected once. Sequences were obtained from PBMCs or T cells enriched from blood (not recorded which). The source is a woman in her twenties or thirties who had recovered from COVID-19.

This chain connects TRBV29-1 to TRBJ2-7; TRBD1 matches 9 bases. In germline, CDR1 is SQVTM, CDR2 ANQGSEA. This CDR3 has 16 residues. Trimming removed 3 bases from V and 0 bases from J; junction bases left unmatched: 9. The CDR3 loop is CSVESPTGGASYEQYF. In DNA, the CDR3 is TGCAGCGTTGAGTCTCCTACAGGGGGCGCCTCCTACGAGCAGTACTTC.

The chain uses TRBV5-5 and TRBJ2-5; a possible D gene is TRBD2 (5 bases). The V end was cut by 4 bases, the J end by 0 bases, with 13 bases between. From germline, CDR1 is SGHKS and CDR2 YYEKEE (reference sequence). CDR3 size: 15 residues. CDR3: CASSLPTGYQETQYF. DNA of the CDR3: TGTGCCAGCAGCCTACCAACGGGGTACCAAGAGACCCAGTACTTC.

As to this clone: Other DNA sequences within the sample encode an identical CDR3. The chain employs TRBV19 and TRBJ1-5; weak D call: TRBD1 (5 bases). CDR3 length: 13 amino acids. Germline values: CDR1 LNHDA, CDR2 SQIVND (reference sequence). Trimming stripped 6 bases from V and 1 base from J, with 7 bases between. This CDR3 reads CASRGQSNQPQHF. DNA of the CDR3: TGTGCCAGTAGGGGGCAGAGCAATCAGCCCCAGCATTTT.

This chain connects TRBV5-6 to TRBJ1-2; TRBD1 aligns across 12 bases. CDR3 length equals 14 residues. CDR1 and CDR2 (germline): SGHDT, YYEEEE. V lost 3 bases to trimming and J lost 7 bases; unmatched junction nucleotides: 4. The CDR3 DNA reads as TGTGCCAGCAGCTCCGGGACAGGGGGCGTTGGCTACACCTTC. Protein product: CASSSGTGGVGYTF.

The CDR3 here is CASSRQGLSGNTIYF. Written as DNA, the CDR3 is TGTGCCAGCAGCCGACAGGGGTTGAGTGGAAACACCATATATTTT. The V and J genes are TRBV6-6 and TRBJ1-3; 8 positions match TRBD1. The germline V gene encodes CDR1 MNHNY and CDR2 SVGAGI (reference sequence). The CDR3 sequence is 15 residues long. The V gene end was trimmed by 6 bases and the J gene end by 3 bases; junction bases not matched to a gene: 7.

The CDR3 sequence: CAWKQQGANYGYTF. CDR3 bases: TGTGCCTGGAAGCAACAGGGGGCTAACTATGGCTACACCTTC. The chain has TRBV30 and TRBJ1-2; 8 bases match TRBD1. This CDR3 is 14 amino acids long. The germline V gene encodes CDR1 GTSNPN and CDR2 SVGIG (reference sequence). V lost 4 bases to trimming and J lost 0 bases; unmatched junction nucleotides: 4.

The gene calls are TRBV5-1 and TRBJ1-1; the match to TRBD1 covers 7 bases. The junction had 3 bases not matched to a gene; V was cut back by 6 bases and J by 4 bases. The CDR3 covers 12 residues. CDR1 SGHRS and CDR2 YFSETQ come from the germline V gene. CDR3: CASTEGATEAFF. The CDR3 DNA is TGCGCCAGCACGGAGGGGGCCACTGAAGCTTTCTTT.

The V call is TRBV18, the J call TRBJ1-1; 8 nucleotides match TRBD1. Trimming took 1 base from V and 0 from J; bases not matched to a gene: 7. In germline, CDR1 is KGHSH, CDR2 LQKENI. This CDR3 spans 17 amino acids. The CDR3 here is CASSPLLRGPMNTEAFF. The CDR3 coding sequence is TGTGCCAGCTCACCACTTCTCAGGGGGCCTATGAACACTGAAGCTTTCTTT. The variable domain in full, completed from reference TRBV18 and TRBJ1-1, reads NAGVMQNPRHLVRRRGQEARLRCSPMKGHSHVYWYRQLPEEGLKFMVYLQKENIIDESGMPKERFSAEFPKEGPSILRIQQVVRGDSAAYFCASSPLLRGPMNTEAFFGQGTRLTVV.

This clone showed up just once. The chain has TRBV11-1 and TRBJ2-1, with D possibly TRBD2 on 6 matching bases. This CDR3 is built from 15 residues. CDR1 and CDR2 from the germline V gene are SGHAT and FQDESV (reference sequence). Deletions cut 5 bases from V and 0 bases from J, with 11 bases between. In nucleotides, the CDR3 is TGTGCCAGCAGCCGAGTGACTAGCTCCTACAATGAGCAGTTCTTC. Encoded protein: CASSRVTSSYNEQFF.

CDR3 region: CASSDPGRETQYF. CDR3 sequence (DNA): TGTGCCAGCAGCGACCCAGGGAGGGAGACCCAGTACTTC. The chain links TRBV27 to TRBJ2-5; a possible D gene is TRBD2 (6 bases). Trimming cost V 6 bases and J 5 bases, with 13 bases left between them. This CDR3 has 13 residues. Germline V gene data show CDR1 as MNHEY and CDR2 as SMNVEV (reference sequence).

This clone was seen a handful of times. This chain uses TRBV27 with TRBJ1-1, with D maybe TRBD1 (6 bases). In germline, CDR1 is MNHEY, CDR2 SMNVEV (reference sequence). The CDR3 runs 18 residues. V dropped 4 bases and J dropped 5 bases, with 26 bases sitting between them. This chain's CDR3 is CASSSRLKTGKGGTEAFF. CDR3 nucleotides: TGTGCCAGCAGTTCCCGGCTCAAGACAGGAAAAGGTGGGACTGAAGCTTTCTTT.

This clone was counted once. This chain links TRBV27 with TRBJ2-5, with TRBD1 as a possible D gene (5 bases). Between the trimmed V and J ends, which lost 1 base and 4 bases, there was a span of 16 bases. The CDR3 length is 16 residues. The germline CDR1 and CDR2 sequences are MNHEY and SMNVEV (reference sequence). The CDR3 DNA reads TGTGCCAGCAGTTTATTCCCCGGCCCGACAGCAGAGACCCAGTACTTC. Protein sequence: CASSLFPGPTAETQYF.

This chain links TRBV11-1 with TRBJ2-7, with D tentatively TRBD2 (6 bases). V was cut by 4 bases and J by 10 bases, with 14 bases left in between. The CDR3 is 12 residues long. Germline CDR1 reads SGHAT; CDR2 reads FQDESV (reference sequence). CDR3 coding DNA: TGTGCCAGCAGCTCCTATGCCGGGAGACAGTACTTC. Translation gives CASSSYAGRQYF.

This chain joins TRBV2 and TRBJ2-1; 9 bases are shared with TRBD2. The germline gives CDR1 SNHLY, CDR2 FYNNEI. J gave up 5 bases and V 5 bases, and 4 bases lay outside the gene matches. The CDR3 loop spans 14 amino acids. The CDR3 nucleotides are TGTGCCAGCAGTAAACTAGCGGGCAACAATGAGCAGTTCTTC. Translated: CASSKLAGNNEQFF.

V is TRBV19 and J is TRBJ2-6, with no clear D. The CDR3 runs 20 residues. Germline lookup yields CDR1 LNHDA and CDR2 SQIVND (reference sequence). V was trimmed by 0 bases and J by 4 bases, leaving 22 bases between them. The CDR3, as DNA: TGTGCCAGTAGTATAGATCACTCCCCGGGTTCTCTTTCCGGGGCCAACGTCCTGACTTTC. This gives the protein CASSIDHSPGSLSGANVLTF.

The chain couples TRBV19 to TRBJ2-5; D is possibly TRBD2 (6 bases). The V gene lost 6 bases and the J gene lost 4 bases, with 15 bases spanning the gap. CDR3 length equals 14 residues. In germline, CDR1 is LNHDA, CDR2 SQIVND (reference sequence). For the CDR3, the DNA is TGTGCCAGTAGAATACCGGGGGTCCCAGAGACCCAGTACTTC. Amino acid sequence: CASRIPGVPETQYF. Using reference TRBV19 and TRBJ2-5 for the parts outside the CDR3, the full variable domain is DGGITQSPKYLFRKEGQNVTLSCEQNLNHDAMYWYRQDPGQGLRLIYYSQIVNDFQKGDIAEGYSVSREKKESFPLTVTSAQKNPTAFYLCASRIPGVPETQYFGPGTRLLVL.

This rearrangement joins TRBV5-8 to TRBJ2-2; D call uncertain. Germline V gene lookup returns CDR1 SGHTS and CDR2 YDEGEE. The CDR3 runs to 14 residues. Trimming removed 2 bases from V and 4 bases from J, with 9 bases in between. The CDR3 DNA follows: TGTGCCAGCAGCTTTAGGTCGGGCACCGGGGAGCTGTTTTTT. This gives the protein CASSFRSGTGELFF. Full variable domain (missing parts from reference TRBV5-8 and TRBJ2-2): EAGVTQSPTHLIKTRGQQATLRCSPISGHTSVYWYQQALGLGLQFLLWYDEGEERNRGNFPPRFSGRQFPNYSSELNVNALELEDSALYLCASSFRSGTGELFFGEGSRLTVL.

This clone was recorded only once. This rearrangement joins TRBV6-6 to TRBJ1-2; tentative D call: TRBD1 (5 bases). CDR1 and CDR2 (germline): MNHNY, SVGAGI (reference sequence). This CDR3 is 16 amino acids long. The ends were cut back, 2 bases at V and 3 bases at J, with 16 bases in the middle. CDR3 protein: CASSYEGAGFDYGYTF. The CDR3 DNA follows: TGTGCCAGCAGTTACGAAGGTGCAGGGTTCGACTATGGCTACACCTTC.

This clone was observed once. The chain combines TRBV7-3 with TRBJ2-1, with no clear D. CDR1 and CDR2 from the germline V gene are SGHTA and FQGTGA. V gave up 1 base and J gave up 2 bases, with 3 bases separating them. This CDR3 has 13 residues. The CDR3 reads CASSLNTYNEQFF. CDR3 coding DNA: TGTGCCAGCAGCTTAAACACCTACAATGAGCAGTTCTTC.